The 2 T cell receptor beta chains reported below all come from one sample, sequenced in a study of cytomegalovirus exposure and HLA in healthy donors. It was with 60 Vbeta and 13 Jbeta primers that the PCR ran. Repertoires were generated with immunoSEQ multiplex PCR, while TCRdb's copy carries only in-frame clones and drops some. The table lists more than 70,000 clones, approximately 70% of them singletons. Sequencing was performed on PBMCs. All receptors derive from a woman aged 50 to 60 in good health and CMV-seropositive.

The genes are TRBV7-2 and TRBJ2-7; possible D gene TRBD1, 5 bases. The germline V gene has CDR1 SGHTA and CDR2 FQGNSA. The CDR3 is 14 residues long. V lost 3 bases, J lost 2 bases, and 11 bases lay in between. The CDR3 is CASSFVTDAYEQYF. DNA for the CDR3: TGTGCCAGCAGCTTTGTGACAGACGCCTACGAGCAGTACTTC. The variable domain in full, with the rest retrieved from reference TRBV7-2 and TRBJ2-7, is GAGVSQSPSNKVTEKGKDVELRCDPISGHTALYWYRQSLGQGLEFLIYFQGNSAPDKSGLPSDRFSAERTGGSVSTLTIQRTQQEDSAVYLCASSFVTDAYEQYFGPGTRLTVT.

The V gene is TRBV25-1, the J gene TRBJ2-7; D may be TRBD2 (7 bases). The germline CDR1 and CDR2 sequences are MGHDK and SYGVNS. This CDR3 contains 15 residues. V lost 6 bases, J lost 3 bases, and 18 bases lay in between. CDR3 loop: CASREAGAGDYEQYF. Here the CDR3 DNA reads TGTGCCAGCAGGGAGGCGGGGGCGGGCGACTACGAGCAGTACTTC.